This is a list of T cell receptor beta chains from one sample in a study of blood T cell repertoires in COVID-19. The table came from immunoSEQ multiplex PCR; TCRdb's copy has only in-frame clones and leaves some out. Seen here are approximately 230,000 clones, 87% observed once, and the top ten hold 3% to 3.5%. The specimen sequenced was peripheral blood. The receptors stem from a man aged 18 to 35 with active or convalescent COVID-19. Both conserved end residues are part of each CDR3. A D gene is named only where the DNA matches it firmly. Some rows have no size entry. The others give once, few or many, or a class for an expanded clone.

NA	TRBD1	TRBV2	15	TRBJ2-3	TGTGCCAGCAGTCCCGGGACAGGGGGGACAGATACGCAGTATTTT	CASSPGTGGTDTQYF
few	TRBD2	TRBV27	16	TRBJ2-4	TGTGCCAGCAGTTACAATAGCGGGGCCACCAAAAACATTCAGTACTTC	CASSYNSGATKNIQYF
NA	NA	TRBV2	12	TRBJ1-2	TGTGCCAAGGACAGCAGAGGTCTTGGCTACACCTTC	CAKDSRGLGYTF
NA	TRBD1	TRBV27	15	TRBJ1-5	TGTGCCAGCAGCTTCGGGACAGGCATTAATCAGCCCCAGCATTTT	CASSFGTGINQPQHF
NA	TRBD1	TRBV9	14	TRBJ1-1	TGTGCCAGCAGCGTACAGGGGGCCAACACTGAAGCTTTCTTT	CASSVQGANTEAFF
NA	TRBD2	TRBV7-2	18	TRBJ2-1	TGTGCCAGCAGCTTAGTAGTGGCTAGCGGGGGCCCCTACAATGAGCAGTTCTTC	CASSLVVASGGPYNEQFF
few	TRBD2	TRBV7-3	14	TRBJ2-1	TGTGCCAGCAGCCTTAGCGGGGGGAACAATGAGCAGTTCTTC	CASSLSGGNNEQFF
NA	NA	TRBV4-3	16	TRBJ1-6	TGCGCCAGCAGCCATTTACATGAATCCGGGGATTCACCCCTCCACTTT	CASSHLHESGDSPLHF
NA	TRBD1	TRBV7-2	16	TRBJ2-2	TGTGCCAGCAGCTTAGGACAGGGGGCTTGGACCGGGGAGCTGTTTTTT	CASSLGQGAWTGELFF
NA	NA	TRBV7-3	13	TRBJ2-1	TGTGCCAGCAGCCCCGGACTGGTCGATGAGCAGTTCTTC	CASSPGLVDEQFF
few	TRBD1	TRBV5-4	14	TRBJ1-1	TGTGCCAGCAGCCGTTGGACAGGGGACACTGAAGCTTTCTTT	CASSRWTGDTEAFF
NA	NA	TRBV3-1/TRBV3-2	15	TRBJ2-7	TGTGCCAGCAGCCAAGAGGCAGGCACTAGCTACGAGCAGTACTTC	CASSQEAGTSYEQYF
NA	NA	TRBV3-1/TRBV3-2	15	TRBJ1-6	TGTGCCAGCAGCCTGAAGGGGCTTTATAATTCACCCCTCCACTTT	CASSLKGLYNSPLHF
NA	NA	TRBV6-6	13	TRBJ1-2	TGTGCCAGCAGCCGAACAGCTAACTATGGCTACACCTTC	CASSRTANYGYTF
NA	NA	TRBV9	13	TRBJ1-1	TGTGCCAGCAGCGTATCGGGGAACACTGAAGCTTTCTTT	CASSVSGNTEAFF
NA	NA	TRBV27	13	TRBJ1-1	TGTGCCAGCAATCCAGTGGGCAACACTGAAGCTTTCTTT	CASNPVGNTEAFF
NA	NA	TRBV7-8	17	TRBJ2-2	TGTGCCAGCAGCTTAAAACAGCCCAGGGAGAACACCGGGGAGCTGTTTTTT	CASSLKQPRENTGELFF
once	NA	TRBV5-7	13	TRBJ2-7	TGTGCCAGCAGCTTGGCCTTCTCCTACGAGCAGTACTTC	CASSLAFSYEQYF
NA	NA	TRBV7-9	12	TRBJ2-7	TGTGCCAGCAGCTTATCCCTGGCCGAGCAGTACTTC	CASSLSLAEQYF
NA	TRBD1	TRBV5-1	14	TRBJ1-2	TGCGCCAGCGGGACAGGGGCCGGTAACTATGGCTACACCTTC	CASGTGAGNYGYTF
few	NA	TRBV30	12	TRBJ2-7	TGTGCCTGTGCGCGTATCTCCTACGAGCAGTACTTC	CACARISYEQYF
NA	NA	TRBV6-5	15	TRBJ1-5	TGTGCCAGCAGTTACTCGATCAGCCAGGGTCAGCCCCAGCATTTT	CASSYSISQGQPQHF